The 21 T cell receptor beta chains listed next were all sequenced from one sample in a study of T-cell reconstitution after alpha-beta-depleted transplantation in children. Preparing the TCRbeta library involved the use of unique molecular identifiers. TCRdb used MiXCR to reprocess the PCR reads, holding one entry per CDR3 protein. The sample holds some 140,000 distinct CDR3 sequences, around a tenth seen once. Sequencing was performed on PBMCs, mostly from graft donor cells, taken 180 days after TCRalphabeta/CD19-depleted stem cell transplant. The receptors derive from a girl under two years old who had a stem cell transplant for combined immunodeficiency, so the T cells may come from the graft donor.

This clonotype was counted at least ten times. V and J are TRBV12-3 or TRBV12-4 and TRBJ2-1; 7 bases are a match to TRBD2. V was clipped by 5 bases and J by 1 base; unmatched bases: 2. The CDR3 consists of 14 residues. DNA for the CDR3: TGTGCCAGCAGTAGCGGGGCATCCTACAATGAGCAGTTCTTC. As protein: CASSSGASYNEQFF.

The J gene is TRBJ2-5, the V gene TRBV11-2; either TRBD1 or TRBD2 may supply D (5 bases each). Per the germline V gene, CDR1 is SGHAT and CDR2 is FQNNGV. V lost 3 bases and J lost 5, with 10 bases in between. The CDR3 spans 13 residues. CDR3 sequence: CASSFSGTETQYF. The CDR3 DNA follows: TGTGCCAGCAGCTTCTCCGGGACGGAGACCCAGTACTTC.

The chain employs TRBV5-1 and TRBJ2-5; 9 bases agree with TRBD1. The CDR3 consists of 14 residues. CDR1 SGHRS and CDR2 YFSETQ come from the germline V gene. V gave up 3 bases and J gave up 5 bases; unmatched junction bases: 5. The CDR3 DNA sequence: TGCGCCAGCAGCTCCGGACAGGGGCAGGAGACCCAGTACTTC. This codes for CASSSGQGQETQYF. The full variable domain, with the rest looked up from reference TRBV5-1 and TRBJ2-5, is KAGVTQTPRYLIKTRGQQVTLSCSPISGHRSVSWYQQTPGQGLQFLFEYFSETQRNKGNFPGRFSGRQFSNSRSEMNVSTLELGDSALYLCASSSGQGQETQYFGPGTRLLVL.

This clonotype was seen only a few times. The CDR3 region has the DNA TGTGCCAGCAGCTTAAGCGGGACTAGCGGGAGTCATCGGTACTTC. Its protein product is CASSLSGTSGSHRYF. The gene calls are TRBV7-2 and TRBJ2-7, with TRBD2 matching over 14 bases. CDR3 length: 15 residues. CDR1 is SGHTA and CDR2 is FQGNSA in the germline V gene. Trimming at V came to 2 bases and at J to 12 bases, leaving 9 bases not matched to a gene.

This clonotype has ten or more counts. The chain links TRBV20-1 to TRBJ2-1, with D unclear. CDR1 and CDR2 from the germline V gene are DFQATT and SNEGSKA (reference sequence). Trimming took 2 bases from V and 1 from J, leaving 15 bases between them. This CDR3 comprises 16 residues. CDR3 amino acids: CSARSLRLVSYNEQFF. The CDR3 region has the DNA TGCAGTGCTAGATCCCTGCGCCTAGTTTCCTACAATGAGCAGTTCTTC.

This clonotype was seen a few times. The chain employs TRBV5-1 and TRBJ2-6, with D tentatively TRBD1 or TRBD2 (5 bases each). The CDR3 is 18 amino acids. The germline V and J ends were trimmed by 1 base and 0 bases, with 14 bases remaining between them. Germline values: CDR1 SGHRS, CDR2 YFSETQ. The CDR3 DNA reads as TGCGCCAGCAGCTTGAAAGCAGGGAGTACCTCTGGGGCCAACGTCCTGACTTTC. This codes for CASSLKAGSTSGANVLTF.

The chain recombines TRBV5-6 with TRBJ1-6; a weak D match, TRBD1 (6 bases). Germline-derived CDR1 and CDR2 are SGHDT and YYEEEE. Trimming took off 5 bases at V and 10 bases at J, with 13 bases between the two ends. The CDR3 has 13 residues. CDR3 sequence: CASRTGGLSPLHF. CDR3 sequence (DNA): TGTGCCAGCAGGACTGGGGGCTTATCACCCCTCCACTTT.

The chain combines TRBV20-1 with TRBJ2-6, with TRBD1 matching over 11 bases. This CDR3 comprises 18 residues. From germline, CDR1 is DFQATT and CDR2 SNEGSKA (reference sequence). V lost 6 bases to trimming and J lost 0 bases; unmatched junction nucleotides: 10. CDR3 coding DNA: TGCAGTGCAACGGGACAGGGGGGTCGAATCTCTGGGGCCAACGTCCTGACTTTC. It is translated as CSATGQGGRISGANVLTF.

V and J are TRBV20-1 and TRBJ2-1, with TRBD2 as a possible D gene (6 bases). The V gene's germline CDR1 is DFQATT and CDR2 SNEGSKA (reference sequence). The CDR3 is made up of 15 amino acids. V lost 2 bases and J 3 bases, leaving 14 bases between the germline ends. CDR3 DNA sequence: TGCAGTGCTAGACTGCGGGGAGCCTTCTACAATGAGCAGTTCTTC. It codes for CSARLRGAFYNEQFF.

This clonotype was detected only a few times. This chain links TRBV20-1 with TRBJ2-7, with 10 positions matching TRBD2. Germline CDR1 reads DFQATT; CDR2 reads SNEGSKA (reference sequence). V shed 4 bases, J shed 5 bases, and the junction held 8 bases outside the gene matches. The CDR3 runs to 14 residues. CDR3 bases: TGCAGTGCTAATTCAGCGGGAGGGCCAAACGAGCAGTACTTC. Translation: CSANSAGGPNEQYF.

This clonotype was seen repeatedly, ten times or more. The rearrangement links TRBV20-1 to TRBJ2-3; 7 bases match TRBD1. V shed 0 bases and J 6 bases; nucleotides not matched to a gene: 9. Looked up from germline, CDR1 is DFQATT and CDR2 is SNEGSKA (reference sequence). This CDR3 region has 15 residues. The CDR3 DNA follows: TGCAGTGCTAGAGATAGGACAGGACGACCGGATACGCAGTATTTT. Amino acid sequence: CSARDRTGRPDTQYF.

The rearrangement joins TRBV12-3 or TRBV12-4 to TRBJ2-3, with 10 bases aligning to TRBD2. This CDR3 spans 15 amino acids. V shed 11 bases and J 5 bases; nucleotides not matched to a gene: 13. The chain's CDR3 is CAGAQAGGPVDTQYF. As DNA, the CDR3 is TGTGCCGGCGCACAAGCGGGAGGGCCGGTAGATACGCAGTATTTT.

This clonotype was detected only a few times. The rearrangement uses TRBV12-3 or TRBV12-4 and TRBJ2-7; D is perhaps TRBD1 (6 bases). CDR3 length: 13 residues. V was clipped by 6 bases and J by 2 bases, with 11 bases between them. In DNA, the CDR3 is TGTGCCAGCAGGAAGGCAGGGGCCTACGAGCAGTACTTC. It codes for CASRKAGAYEQYF.

Remarks on this clonotype: One junction end disagrees with the germline gene, perhaps due to a read error. This chain uses TRBV2 with TRBJ1-2; tentatively, D is TRBD1 (5 bases). The germline V gene has CDR1 SNHLY and CDR2 FYNNEI. There are 13 residues in the CDR3. The CDR3 protein is CASPQRGPYDYTF. The CDR3 DNA is TGTGCCAGCCCACAGCGGGGCCCGTATGACTACACCTTC. Supplemented by reference TRBV2 and TRBJ1-2, the full variable domain reads EPEVTQTPSHQVTQMGQEVILRCVPISNHLYFYWYRQILGQKVEFLVSFYNNEISEKSEIFDDQFSVERPDGSNFTLKIRSTKLEDSAMYFCASPQRGPYDYTFGSGTRLTVV.

In this sample, this clonotype turned up once. The chain recombines TRBV28 with TRBJ1-1; TRBD1 might be the D (6 bases). The CDR3 loop spans 15 amino acids. Trimming shortened V by 8 bases and J by 0 bases, and 16 bases separated the two germline ends. The V gene's germline CDR1 is MDHEN and CDR2 SYDVKM. The CDR3, as DNA: TGTGCCAGCCCCCAGGCAGGGGCCGTGAACACTGAAGCTTTCTTT. This sequence encodes CASPQAGAVNTEAFF.

The chain is built from TRBV4-1 and TRBJ2-5; D remains unclear. CDR3 length equals 15 residues. The germline V gene has CDR1 MGHRA and CDR2 YSYEKL. The germline V and J ends were trimmed by 0 bases and 4 bases, with 12 bases remaining between them. The CDR3 protein is CASSQDPEVAETQYF. As DNA, the CDR3 is TGCGCCAGCAGCCAAGATCCCGAGGTAGCAGAGACCCAGTACTTC.

This clonotype was found a few times. The V gene is TRBV20-1, the J gene TRBJ2-2; 12 nucleotides line up with TRBD2. V shed 7 bases, J shed 4 bases, and the junction held 10 bases outside the gene matches. The CDR3 sequence is 16 residues long. Looked up from germline, CDR1 is DFQATT and CDR2 is SNEGSKA (reference sequence). The CDR3 loop reads CSVRASGREGTGELFF. The CDR3 DNA reads as TGCAGTGTTAGGGCTAGCGGGAGGGAGGGCACCGGGGAGCTGTTTTTT.

The CDR3 DNA reads as TGTGCCAGCAGTTCCCGGGACAACGAAGCTTTCTTT. Its protein is CASSSRDNEAFF. The V call is TRBV12-3 or TRBV12-4, the J call TRBJ1-1, with D possibly being TRBD1 (6 bases). The CDR3 length is 12 residues. V lost 4 bases, J lost 8 bases, and 11 bases lay in between.

This clonotype was counted many times. The chain combines TRBV24-1 with TRBJ2-7, with TRBD1 matching 9 bases. CDR3 length: 15 residues. Germline lookup yields CDR1 KGHDR and CDR2 SFDVKD. Trimming at V came to 3 bases and at J to 2 bases, leaving 4 bases not matched to a gene. The CDR3: CATSDPRTGAYEQYF. As DNA, the CDR3 is TGTGCCACCAGTGATCCCAGGACAGGGGCCTACGAGCAGTACTTC.

In its sample, this clonotype was seen a few times. The chain combines TRBV11-1 with TRBJ2-6; the D is unclear. Germline-derived CDR1 and CDR2 are SGHAT and FQDESV (reference sequence). The V end lost 2 bases, the J end lost 2 bases, and 7 bases lay between the germline ends. The CDR3 runs 15 residues. For the CDR3, the DNA is TGTGCCAGCAGCTTATGGGGTGCTGGGGCCAACGTCCTGACTTTC. Its protein is CASSLWGAGANVLTF.

This clonotype was picked up many times. The chain carries TRBV20-1 and TRBJ1-1; no firm D call. Trimming removed 8 bases from V and 4 bases from J, with 17 bases in between. The V gene's germline CDR1 is DFQATT and CDR2 SNEGSKA (reference sequence). This CDR3 is built from 13 residues. CDR3 DNA: TGCAGTTCCCCAAACTGGGGTGGCACTGAAGCTTTCTTT. The encoded protein is CSSPNWGGTEAFF.